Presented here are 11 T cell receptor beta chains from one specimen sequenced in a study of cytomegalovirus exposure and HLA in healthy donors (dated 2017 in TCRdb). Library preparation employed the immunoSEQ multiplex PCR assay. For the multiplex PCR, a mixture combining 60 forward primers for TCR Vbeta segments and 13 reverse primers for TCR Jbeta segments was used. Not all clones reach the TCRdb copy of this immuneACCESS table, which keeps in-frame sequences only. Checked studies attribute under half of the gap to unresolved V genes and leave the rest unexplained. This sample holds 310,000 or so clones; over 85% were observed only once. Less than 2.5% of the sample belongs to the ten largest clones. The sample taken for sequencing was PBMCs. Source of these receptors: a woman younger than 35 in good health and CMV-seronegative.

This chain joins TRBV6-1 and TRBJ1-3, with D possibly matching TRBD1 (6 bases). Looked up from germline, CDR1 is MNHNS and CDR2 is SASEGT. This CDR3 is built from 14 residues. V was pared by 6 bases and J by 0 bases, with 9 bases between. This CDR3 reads CASSLDSSGNTIYF. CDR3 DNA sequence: TGTGCCAGCAGCCTGGACAGCTCTGGAAACACCATATATTTT.

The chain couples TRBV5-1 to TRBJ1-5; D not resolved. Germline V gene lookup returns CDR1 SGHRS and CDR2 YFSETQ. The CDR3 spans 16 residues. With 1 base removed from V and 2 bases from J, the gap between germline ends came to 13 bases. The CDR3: CASSLFRVVGNQPQHF. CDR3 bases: TGCGCCAGCAGCTTGTTCCGGGTTGTCGGCAATCAGCCCCAGCATTTT.

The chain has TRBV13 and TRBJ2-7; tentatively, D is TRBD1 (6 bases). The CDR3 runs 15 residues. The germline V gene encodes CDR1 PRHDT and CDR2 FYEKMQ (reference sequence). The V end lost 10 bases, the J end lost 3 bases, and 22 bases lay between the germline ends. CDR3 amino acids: CATKQGMLNNYEQYF. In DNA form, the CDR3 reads TGTGCCACCAAGCAGGGGATGTTAAATAACTACGAGCAGTACTTC.

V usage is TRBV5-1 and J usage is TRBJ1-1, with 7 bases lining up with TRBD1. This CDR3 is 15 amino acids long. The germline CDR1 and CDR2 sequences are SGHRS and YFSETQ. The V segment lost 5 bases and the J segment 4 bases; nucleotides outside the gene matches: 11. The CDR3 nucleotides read TGCGCCAGCAGTCCTGGGTCGGGACAGAGCACTGAAGCTTTCTTT. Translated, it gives CASSPGSGQSTEAFF.

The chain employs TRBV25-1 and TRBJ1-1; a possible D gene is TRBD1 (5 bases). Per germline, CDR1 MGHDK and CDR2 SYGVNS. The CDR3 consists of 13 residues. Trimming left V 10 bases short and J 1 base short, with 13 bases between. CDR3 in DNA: TGTGCCACCGCGGTCAGGGAGAACACTGAAGCTTTCTTT. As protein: CATAVRENTEAFF.

The CDR3 DNA reads TGTGCCAGTGAGACTAGCGGGGGCCTCGGTGAGCAGTTCTTC. It translates to CASETSGGLGEQFF. The chain has TRBV7-3 and TRBJ2-1, with TRBD2 matching 12 bases. Germline V gene lookup returns CDR1 SGHTA and CDR2 FQGTGA. V dropped 9 bases and J dropped 9; count of bases not matched to a gene: 9. The CDR3 contains 14 residues. Drawing the rest from reference TRBV7-3 and TRBJ2-1, the complete variable domain is GAGVSQTPSNKVTEKGKYVELRCDPISGHTALYWYRQSLGQGPEFLIYFQGTGAADDSGLPNDRFFAVRPEGSVSTLKIQRTERGDSAVYLCASETSGGLGEQFFGPGTRLTVL.

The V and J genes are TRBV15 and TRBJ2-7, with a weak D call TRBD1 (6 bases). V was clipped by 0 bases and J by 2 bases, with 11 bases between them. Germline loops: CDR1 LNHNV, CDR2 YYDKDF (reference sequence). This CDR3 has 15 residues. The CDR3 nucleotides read TGTGCCACCAGCAGAGAGTGGACAGAAGCCTACGAGCAGTACTTC. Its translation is CATSREWTEAYEQYF.

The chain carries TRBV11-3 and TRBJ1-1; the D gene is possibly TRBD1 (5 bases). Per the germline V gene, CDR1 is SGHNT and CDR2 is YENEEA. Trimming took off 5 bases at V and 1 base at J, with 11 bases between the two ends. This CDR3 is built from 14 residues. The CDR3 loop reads CASSPSGGNTEAFF. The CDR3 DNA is TGTGCCAGCAGCCCCTCGGGGGGGAACACTGAAGCTTTCTTT. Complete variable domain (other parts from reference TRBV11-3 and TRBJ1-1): EAGVVQSPRYKIIEKKQPVAFWCNPISGHNTLYWYLQNLGQGPELLIRYENEEAVDDSQLPKDRFSAERLKGVDSTLKIQPAELGDSAVYLCASSPSGGNTEAFFGQGTRLTVV.

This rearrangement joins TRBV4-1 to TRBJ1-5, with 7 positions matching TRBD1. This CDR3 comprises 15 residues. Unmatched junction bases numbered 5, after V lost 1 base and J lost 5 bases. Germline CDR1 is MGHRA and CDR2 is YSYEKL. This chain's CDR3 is CASSQVSQGHQPQHF. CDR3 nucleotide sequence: TGCGCCAGCAGCCAAGTCTCACAGGGGCATCAGCCCCAGCATTTT.

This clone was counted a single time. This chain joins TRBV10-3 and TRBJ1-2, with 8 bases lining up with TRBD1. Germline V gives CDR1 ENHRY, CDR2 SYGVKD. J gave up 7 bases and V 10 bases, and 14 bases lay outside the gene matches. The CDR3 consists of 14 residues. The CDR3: CATLPQGAAAGYTF. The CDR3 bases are TGTGCCACACTTCCCCAGGGGGCGGCGGCTGGCTACACCTTC.

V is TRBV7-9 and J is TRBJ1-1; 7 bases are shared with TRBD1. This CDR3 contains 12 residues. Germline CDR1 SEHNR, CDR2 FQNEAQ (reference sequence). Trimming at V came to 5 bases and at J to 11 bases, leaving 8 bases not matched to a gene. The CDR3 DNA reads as TGTGCCAGCAGCCCCCAGGGGGTTGGGGCTTTCTTT. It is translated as CASSPQGVGAFF.